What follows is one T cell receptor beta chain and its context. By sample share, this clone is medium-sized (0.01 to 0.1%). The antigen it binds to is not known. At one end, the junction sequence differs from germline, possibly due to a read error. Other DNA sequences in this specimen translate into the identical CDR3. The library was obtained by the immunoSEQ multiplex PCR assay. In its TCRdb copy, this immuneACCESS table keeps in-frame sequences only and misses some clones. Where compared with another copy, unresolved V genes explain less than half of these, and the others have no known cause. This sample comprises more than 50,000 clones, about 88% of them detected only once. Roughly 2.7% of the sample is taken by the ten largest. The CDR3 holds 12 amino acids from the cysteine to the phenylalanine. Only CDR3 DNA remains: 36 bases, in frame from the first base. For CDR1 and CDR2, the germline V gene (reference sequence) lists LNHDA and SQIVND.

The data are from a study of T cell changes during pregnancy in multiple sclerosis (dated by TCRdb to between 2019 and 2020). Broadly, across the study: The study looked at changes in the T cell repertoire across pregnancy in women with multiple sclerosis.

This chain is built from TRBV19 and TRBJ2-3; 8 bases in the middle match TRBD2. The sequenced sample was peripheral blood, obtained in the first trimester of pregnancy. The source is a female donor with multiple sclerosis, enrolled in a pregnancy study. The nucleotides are TGTGCCAGTAGAATAGCGGGGGATACGCAGTATTTT. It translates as CASRIAGDTQYF. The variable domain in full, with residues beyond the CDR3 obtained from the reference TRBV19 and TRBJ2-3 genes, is DGGITQSPKYLFRKEGQNVTLSCEQNLNHDAMYWYRQDPGQGLRLIYYSQIVNDFQKGDIAEGYSVSREKKESFPLTVTSAQKNPTAFYLCASRIAGDTQYFGPGTRLTVL.